These T cell receptor beta chains were read from a single sample in a study of beta chain features in type 1 diabetes. Here immunoSEQ multiplex PCR was the method, and the copy in TCRdb shows in-frame clones only, minus some. Of a few hundred thousand clones in the sample, about a sixth were seen once. Sequenced: naive CD4+ T cells from blood. These receptors were taken from a man aged 30 to 45 with type 1 diabetes. Each CDR3 is given with its conserved first and last residue. The order of the fields is D gene, clone size, V gene, J gene, CDR3 protein, CDR3 DNA. The D gene is left open where the match is weak. Some rows mark clone size as missing; the rest say once, few, many or name a class of expanded clone.

NA	NA	TRBV29-1	TRBJ2-6	CSVLGAGANVLTF	TGCAGCGTTCTTGGAGCTGGGGCCAACGTCCTGACTTTC
NA	NA	TRBV13	TRBJ2-5	CASSPGTKETQYF	TGTGCCAGCAGCCCCGGGACAAAAGAGACCCAGTACTTC
TRBD2	NA	TRBV11-2	TRBJ2-1	CASSPIAGGSYNEQFF	TGTGCCAGCAGCCCGATAGCGGGAGGCTCCTACAATGAGCAGTTCTTC
NA	few	TRBV10-3	TRBJ2-3	CAITRAGTQYF	TGTGCCATCACCAGGGCGGGTACGCAGTATTTT
NA	few	TRBV7-9	TRBJ2-7	CASSDRSYEQYF	TGTGCCAGCAGCGACAGGTCCTACGAGCAGTACTTC
TRBD2	NA	TRBV25-1	TRBJ2-5	CASSPRAGVVETQYF	TGTGCCAGCAGTCCCAGAGCGGGAGTGGTAGAGACCCAGTACTTC
TRBD1	NA	TRBV7-2	TRBJ2-3	CASRGQSTDTQYF	TGTGCCAGCAGGGGACAGAGCACAGATACGCAGTATTTT
NA	NA	TRBV20-1	TRBJ2-1	CSASHNEQFF	TGCAGTGCTAGTCACAATGAGCAGTTCTTC
NA	NA	TRBV25-1	TRBJ2-5	CASSPSGRETQYF	TGTGCCAGCAGCCCCTCGGGACGGGAGACCCAGTACTTC
NA	once	TRBV7-2	TRBJ2-1	CASSSGTAIYNEQFF	TGTGCCAGCAGCTCCGGGACTGCCATCTACAATGAGCAGTTCTTC
NA	few	TRBV7-8	TRBJ2-2	CASSPLRGSLNTGELFF	TGTGCCAGCAGCCCCTTAAGGGGCTCCCTGAACACCGGGGAGCTGTTTTTT
NA	NA	TRBV9	TRBJ1-2	CASSVVRDGYTF	TGTGCCAGCAGCGTAGTCAGGGATGGCTACACCTTC
NA	few	TRBV5-1	TRBJ1-5	CASTWDPGGPQHF	TGCGCCAGCACCTGGGACCCCGGAGGGCCCCAGCATTTT
TRBD1	NA	TRBV27	TRBJ1-5	CASRPWDSYQPQHF	TGTGCCAGCAGACCCTGGGACAGCTATCAGCCCCAGCATTTT
NA	few	TRBV10-3	TRBJ2-5	CAISDGDGRETQYF	TGTGCCATCAGTGATGGGGATGGACGTGAGACCCAGTACTTC
TRBD1	NA	TRBV2	TRBJ2-5	CASSQGQGRTQYF	TGTGCCAGCAGTCAGGGACAGGGACGGACCCAGTACTTC
TRBD2	NA	TRBV6-6	TRBJ2-7	CASSGTSGRPYEQYF	TGTGCCAGCAGTGGAACTAGCGGGAGGCCCTACGAGCAGTACTTC
TRBD2	few	TRBV25-1	TRBJ2-7	CASSLSGLGLYEQYF	TGTGCCAGCAGCCTCTCCGGACTAGGCCTCTACGAGCAGTACTTC
NA	NA	TRBV6-1	TRBJ1-2	CASSEAVARALGYTF	TGTGCCAGCAGTGAAGCAGTTGCTAGGGCGCTGGGCTACACCTTC
TRBD1	NA	TRBV5-1	TRBJ2-3	CASSPGTGVDTQYF	TGCGCCAGCAGCCCCGGGACAGGGGTAGATACGCAGTATTTT
NA	NA	TRBV29-1	TRBJ2-3	CSAGPEGTDTQYF	TGCAGCGCGGGGCCTGAAGGCACAGATACGCAGTATTTT
NA	few	TRBV10-3	TRBJ2-1	CAISESQGGDNEQFF	TGTGCCATCAGTGAGTCACAAGGCGGGGACAATGAGCAGTTCTTC
TRBD1	NA	TRBV29-1	TRBJ2-7	CSVDRGLGEQYF	TGCAGCGTGGACAGGGGGCTAGGCGAGCAGTACTTC